This T cell receptor (beta chain) comes out of a study of naive and memory T cell subsets. This clonotype was seen many times. No antigen is known for it. Cells stained for CD3, CD4, CD8, CD45RA, CD27 and viability were sorted into four CD45RA/CD27 subsets. An equimolar mix of two oligonucleotides served as the beta constant-region primer for TRBC1 and TRBC2. Four rounds of PCR amplified the ligated cDNA using nested alpha and beta constant-region primers plus SP2. TCRdb ran MiXCR on the UMI-ligation and nested PCR reads and lists one entry per CDR3 protein. The sample lists approximately 100,000 distinct CDR3 sequences, about 14% occurring once. Study-wide results and caveats: Especially in CD8 cells, naive repertoires contained a few larger clonotypes, possibly CD45RA-re-expressing memory cells. Over 85% of naive TCR sequences appeared only once, unlike memory subsets. Diversity fell and Gini index rose from naive through CM, EM, EMRA. TCR counts from RNA may reflect activation-linked expression changes.

The ends were cut back, 6 bases at V and 2 bases at J, with 17 bases in the middle. CDR3 length: 14 amino acids. Germline V CDR1 and CDR2: SQVTM, ANQGSEA. This receptor was taken from a human donor in good health. The chain is built from TRBV29-1 and TRBJ2-7; D might be TRBD1 or TRBD2, each matching 6 bases. Sequenced sample: naive CD8+ T cells from blood. The CDR3, as DNA: TGCAGCGTCAAATGGGGGGCCAGGCCCTACGAGCAGTACTTC. This encodes CSVKWGARPYEQYF.